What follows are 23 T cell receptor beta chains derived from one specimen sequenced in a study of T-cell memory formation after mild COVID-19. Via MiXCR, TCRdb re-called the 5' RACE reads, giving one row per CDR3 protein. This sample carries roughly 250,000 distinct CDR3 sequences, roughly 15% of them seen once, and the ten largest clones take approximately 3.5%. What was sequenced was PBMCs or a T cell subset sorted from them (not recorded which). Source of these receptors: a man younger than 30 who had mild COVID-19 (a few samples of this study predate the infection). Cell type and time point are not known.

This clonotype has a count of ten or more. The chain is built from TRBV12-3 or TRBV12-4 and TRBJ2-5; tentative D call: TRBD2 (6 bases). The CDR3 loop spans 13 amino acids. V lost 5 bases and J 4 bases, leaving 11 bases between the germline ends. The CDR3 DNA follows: TGTGCCAGCAGTCCGCAGGGAGGAGAGACCCAGTACTTC. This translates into CASSPQGGETQYF.

The chain's CDR3 is CASSQSVGGDFQETQYF. CDR3 nucleotides: TGTGCCAGCAGCCAGTCCGTCGGGGGGGATTTCCAAGAGACCCAGTACTTC. J is TRBJ2-5 and V is TRBV3-2; no check of the table's D call, TRBD2, against the DNA was made. TRBV3-2 is flagged as a pseudogene. The CDR3 runs to 17 residues.

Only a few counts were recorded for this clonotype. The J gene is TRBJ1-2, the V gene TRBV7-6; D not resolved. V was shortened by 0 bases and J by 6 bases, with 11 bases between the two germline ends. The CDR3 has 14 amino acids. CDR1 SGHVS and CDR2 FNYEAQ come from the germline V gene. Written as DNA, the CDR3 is TGTGCCAGCAGCTTAGCGCGAGGCCCTAATGGCTACACCTTC. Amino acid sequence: CASSLARGPNGYTF.

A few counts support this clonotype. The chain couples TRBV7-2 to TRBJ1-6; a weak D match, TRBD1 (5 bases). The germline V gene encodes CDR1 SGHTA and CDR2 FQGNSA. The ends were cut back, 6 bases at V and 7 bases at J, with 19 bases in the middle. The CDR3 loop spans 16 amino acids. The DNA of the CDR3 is TGTGCCAGCAGTAGATCAGGAGGGGAGGGCAATTCACCCCTCCACTTT. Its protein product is CASSRSGGEGNSPLHF.

The CDR3 DNA reads TGCGCCAGCAGCAGGGCGGGGCCGGCAGATACGCAGTATTTT. Translated, it gives CASSRAGPADTQYF. The V call is TRBV5-1, the J call TRBJ2-3; tentatively, D is TRBD2 (6 bases). The CDR3 extends over 14 amino acids. Trimming took 4 bases from V and 4 from J, leaving 13 bases between them. Germline assignment: CDR1 SGHRS and CDR2 YFSETQ.

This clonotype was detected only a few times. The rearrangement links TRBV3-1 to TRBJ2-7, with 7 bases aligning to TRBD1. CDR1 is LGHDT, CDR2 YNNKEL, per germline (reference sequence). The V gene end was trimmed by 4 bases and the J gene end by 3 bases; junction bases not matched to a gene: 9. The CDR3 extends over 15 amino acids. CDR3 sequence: CASSPQGQADYEQYF. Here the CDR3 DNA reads TGTGCCAGCAGCCCACAGGGGCAGGCAGACTACGAGCAGTACTTC.

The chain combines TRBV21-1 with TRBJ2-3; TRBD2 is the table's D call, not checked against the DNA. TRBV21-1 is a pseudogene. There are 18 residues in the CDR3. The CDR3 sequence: CASSNSSGGPGGTDTQYF. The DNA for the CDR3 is TGTGCCAGCAGCAATTCTAGCGGGGGGCCAGGGGGCACAGATACGCAGTATTTT.

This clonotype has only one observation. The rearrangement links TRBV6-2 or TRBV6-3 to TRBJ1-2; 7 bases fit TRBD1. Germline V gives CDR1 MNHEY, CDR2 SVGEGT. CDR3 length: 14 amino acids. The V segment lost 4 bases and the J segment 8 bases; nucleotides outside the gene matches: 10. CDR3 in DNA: TGTGCCAGCAGTTCAAGACGACAGGGTCGGGGCTACACCTTC. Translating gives CASSSRRQGRGYTF.

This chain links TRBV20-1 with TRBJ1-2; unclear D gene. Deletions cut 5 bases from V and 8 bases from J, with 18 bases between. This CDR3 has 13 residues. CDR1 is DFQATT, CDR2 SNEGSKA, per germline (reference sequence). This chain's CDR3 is CSAAGPRQEGYTF. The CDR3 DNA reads TGCAGTGCTGCCGGGCCGCGTCAGGAGGGCTACACCTTC.

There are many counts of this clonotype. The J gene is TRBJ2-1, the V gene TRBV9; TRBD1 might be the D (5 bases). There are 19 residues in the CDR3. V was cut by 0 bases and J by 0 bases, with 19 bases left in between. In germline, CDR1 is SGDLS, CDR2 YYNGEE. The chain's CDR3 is CASSVGGAALKSSYNEQFF. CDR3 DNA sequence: TGTGCCAGCAGCGTAGGTGGGGCCGCCCTAAAAAGCTCCTACAATGAGCAGTTCTTC.

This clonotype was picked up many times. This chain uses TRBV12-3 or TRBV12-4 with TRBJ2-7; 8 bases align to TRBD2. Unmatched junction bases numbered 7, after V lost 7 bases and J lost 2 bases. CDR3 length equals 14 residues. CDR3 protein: CASTPHGGAYEQYF. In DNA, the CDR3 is TGTGCCAGCACCCCCCACGGGGGGGCCTACGAGCAGTACTTC.

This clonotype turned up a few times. CDR3 sequence (DNA): TGTGCCAGCAGTTACGGGGGAGTGGAGTTCTTC. The encoded protein is CASSYGGVEFF. This chain uses TRBV12-3 or TRBV12-4 with TRBJ2-1; D possibly corresponds to TRBD2 (6 bases). Trimming cost V 4 bases and J 14 bases, with 12 bases left between them. This CDR3 has 11 residues.

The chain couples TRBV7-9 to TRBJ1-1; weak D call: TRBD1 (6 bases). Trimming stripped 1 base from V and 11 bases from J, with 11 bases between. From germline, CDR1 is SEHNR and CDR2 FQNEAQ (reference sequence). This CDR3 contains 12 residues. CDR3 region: CASSLVDRYAFF. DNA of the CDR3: TGTGCCAGCAGCTTAGTCGACAGGTACGCTTTCTTT.

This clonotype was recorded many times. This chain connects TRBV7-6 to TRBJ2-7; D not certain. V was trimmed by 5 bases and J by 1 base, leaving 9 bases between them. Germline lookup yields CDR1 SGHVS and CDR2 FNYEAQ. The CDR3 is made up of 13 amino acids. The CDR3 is CASSATDSYEQYF. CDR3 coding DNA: TGTGCCAGCAGCGCCACCGATTCCTACGAGCAGTACTTC. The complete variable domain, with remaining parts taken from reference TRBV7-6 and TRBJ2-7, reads GAGVSQSPRYKVTKRGQDVALRCDPISGHVSLYWYRQALGQGPEFLTYFNYEAQQDKSGLPNDRFSAERPEGSISTLTIQRTEQRDSAMYRCASSATDSYEQYFGPGTRLTVT.

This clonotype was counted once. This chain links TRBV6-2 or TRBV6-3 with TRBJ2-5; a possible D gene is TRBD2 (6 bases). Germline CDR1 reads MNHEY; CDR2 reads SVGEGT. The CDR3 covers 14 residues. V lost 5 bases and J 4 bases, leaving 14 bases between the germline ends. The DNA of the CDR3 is TGTGCCAGCAGTCCCCTAGGAGGGCCAGAGACCCAGTACTTC. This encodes CASSPLGGPETQYF.

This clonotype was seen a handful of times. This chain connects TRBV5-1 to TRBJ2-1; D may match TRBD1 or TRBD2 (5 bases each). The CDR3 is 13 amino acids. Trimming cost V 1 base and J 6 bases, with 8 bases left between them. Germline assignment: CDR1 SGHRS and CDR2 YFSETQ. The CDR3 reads CASSLWGSNEQFF. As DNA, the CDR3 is TGCGCCAGCAGCTTGTGGGGGTCCAATGAGCAGTTCTTC. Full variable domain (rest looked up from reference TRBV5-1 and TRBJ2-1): KAGVTQTPRYLIKTRGQQVTLSCSPISGHRSVSWYQQTPGQGLQFLFEYFSETQRNKGNFPGRFSGRQFSNSRSEMNVSTLELGDSALYLCASSLWGSNEQFFGPGTRLTVL.

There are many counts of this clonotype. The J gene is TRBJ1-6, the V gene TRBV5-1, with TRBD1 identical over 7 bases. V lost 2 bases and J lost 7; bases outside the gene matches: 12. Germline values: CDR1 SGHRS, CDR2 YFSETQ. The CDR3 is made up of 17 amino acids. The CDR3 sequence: CASSFSPQGEVNSPLHF. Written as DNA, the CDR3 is TGCGCCAGCAGCTTCAGCCCTCAGGGGGAAGTGAATTCACCCCTCCACTTT.

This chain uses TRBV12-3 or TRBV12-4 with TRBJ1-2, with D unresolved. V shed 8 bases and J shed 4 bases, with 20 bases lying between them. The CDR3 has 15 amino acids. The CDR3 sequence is CASSNPGGGIYGYTF. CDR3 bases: TGTGCCAGCTCAAATCCTGGCGGCGGTATCTATGGCTACACCTTC.

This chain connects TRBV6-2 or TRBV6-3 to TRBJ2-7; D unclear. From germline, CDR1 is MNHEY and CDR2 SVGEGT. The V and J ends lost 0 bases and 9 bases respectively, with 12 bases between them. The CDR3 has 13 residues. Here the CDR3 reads CASSYSGGPRQYV. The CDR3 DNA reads TGTGCCAGCAGTTACTCGGGCGGCCCCCGGCAGTACGTC.

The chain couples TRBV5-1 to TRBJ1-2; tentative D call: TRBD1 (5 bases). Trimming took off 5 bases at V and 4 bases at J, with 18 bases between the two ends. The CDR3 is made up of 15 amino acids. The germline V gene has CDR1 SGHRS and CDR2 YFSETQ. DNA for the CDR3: TGCGCCAGCAGTGTCGGGACGGGGCGCGCCTATGGCTACACCTTC. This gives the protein CASSVGTGRAYGYTF.

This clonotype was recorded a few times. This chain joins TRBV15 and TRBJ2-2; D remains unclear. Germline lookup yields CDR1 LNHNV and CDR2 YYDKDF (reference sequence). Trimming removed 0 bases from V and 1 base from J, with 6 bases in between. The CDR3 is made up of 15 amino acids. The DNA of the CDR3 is TGTGCCACCAGCAGAGATCGGCTGAACACCGGGGAGCTGTTTTTT. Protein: CATSRDRLNTGELFF.

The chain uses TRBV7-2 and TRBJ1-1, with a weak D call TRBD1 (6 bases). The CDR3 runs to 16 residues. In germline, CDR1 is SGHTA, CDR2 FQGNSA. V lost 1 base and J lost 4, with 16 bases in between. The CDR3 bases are TGTGCCAGCAGCTTAGGTCCCGGGGGCTGGGGCACTGAAGCTTTCTTT. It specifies CASSLGPGGWGTEAFF.

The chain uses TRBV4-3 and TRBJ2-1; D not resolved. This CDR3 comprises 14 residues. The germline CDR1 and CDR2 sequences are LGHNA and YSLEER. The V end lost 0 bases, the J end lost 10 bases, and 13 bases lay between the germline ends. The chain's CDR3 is CASSQDAHAREQFF. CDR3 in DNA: TGCGCCAGCAGCCAAGATGCACACGCGCGCGAGCAGTTCTTC.